These T cell receptor beta chains were read from a single sample in a study of read filtering for tumor transcriptome and immune sequencing. TCRdb called the reads again in MiXCR, with one record for every CDR3 protein. The sample yields some 48,000 distinct CDR3 sequences, approximately 18% seen once. The sequencing input was a population of CD138-negative cells sorted from bone marrow. The receptors derive from a donor older than 35 with multiple myeloma. CDR3s include the opening cysteine and the closing phenylalanine or tryptophan. The D gene is left open where the match is weak. Size values are once, few and many counts, or a class for expanded clones, and some rows have none.

V	D	J	size	DNA	CDR3
TRBV3-1	.	TRBJ2-5	many	TGTGCCAGCAGCCATAGTCCATACCAAGAGACCCAGTACTTC	CASSHSPYQETQYF
TRBV2	TRBD1	TRBJ1-5	.	TGTGCCAGCAGTCTAGGACAGGGTGGCTCCAATCAGCCCCAGCATTTT	CASSLGQGGSNQPQHF
TRBV7-2	TRBD1	TRBJ2-4	many	TGTGCCAGCAGCCCCGACAGGGGCCAGGCGGGCATTCAGTACTTC	CASSPDRGQAGIQYF
TRBV25-1	TRBD1	TRBJ1-2	.	TGTGCCAGCTACCGAGGGGGACAGGACCCCTATGGCTACACCTTC	CASYRGGQDPYGYTF
TRBV21-1	.	TRBJ2-7	many	TGTGCCAGCAACCCCACTCGGGGGGACGAGCAGTACTTC	CASNPTRGDEQYF
TRBV7-9	.	TRBJ1-1	many	TGTGCCAGCACCTCCGGGACCTACACTGAAGCTTTCTTT	CASTSGTYTEAFF
TRBV10-3	TRBD1	TRBJ2-5	many	TGTGCCATCAGTCCCGGGACAGGAGGGGAGACCCAGTACTTC	CAISPGTGGETQYF
TRBV20-1	TRBD2	TRBJ2-7	few	TGCAGTGCTAGTGATCTTGCCCTAGCGGGAGGATCCTACGAGCAGTACTTC	CSASDLALAGGSYEQYF
TRBV19	.	TRBJ1-2	.	TGTGTCAGTAGTATGAGGTTGGGAGGCTACACCTTC	CVSSMRLGGYTF
TRBV12-3/TRBV12-4	.	TRBJ2-2	.	TGTGCCAGCAGTTTGCGTAACACCGGGGAGCTGTTTTTT	CASSLRNTGELFF
TRBV7-3	.	TRBJ2-5	many	TGTGCCAGCAGCTTAAGTGGCGGAGGGGGCTGGCAAGAGACCCAGTACTTC	CASSLSGGGGWQETQYF
TRBV27	.	TRBJ2-4	many	TGTGCCAGCAGTACCCGAAGGCTAGCAGAAAACATTCAGTACTTC	CASSTRRLAENIQYF
TRBV20-1	TRBD2	TRBJ2-3	.	TGCAGTGCCCGGACAGTCCCACTAGCGGGAGGTTATTCAGATACGAAGTATTTT	CSARTVPLAGGYSDTKYF